The sequence of this T cell receptor beta chain was determined in a study of beta chain features in type 1 diabetes. Study context: Researchers looked at 85 million to 110 million sorted cells across all samples.

The entirety of the isolated RNA underwent reverse transcription, so expressed TCRB transcripts were sequenced. Clones were read by immunoSEQ multiplex PCR, and TCRdb kept only the in-frame ones, dropping some. Among 630,000 or so clones listed, over 12% were seen once. Regarding the study as a whole: Cells with high TCR expression could be over-represented by cDNA sequencing. HLA effects on TCRB rearrangement stayed unresolved here. Insertions were fewer and deletions more numerous at VDJ junctions in type 1 diabetes patients. TCRB CDR3s from Type 1 diabetes patients were moderately but significantly shorter in all four CD4+ subsets.

This clone was found a few times. Its antigen is undetermined. CDR1 is GTSNPN, CDR2 SVGIG, per germline (reference sequence). V was clipped by 5 bases and J by 0 bases, with 11 bases between them. The CDR3 is made up of 14 amino acids. Sequencing input: naive CD4+ T cells from blood. The chain uses TRBV30 and TRBJ1-3; possibly TRBD1 for D (5 bases). The receptor was isolated from a man younger than 35 with type 1 diabetes. CDR3 protein: CAWAQGNSGNTIYF. CDR3 DNA: TGTGCCTGGGCTCAGGGTAACTCTGGAAACACCATATATTTT.